This entry features one T cell receptor (beta chain) sequence. The participants were between about 18 and 100 years old and came from under 25 US areas. Cohort 3 donors counted as recovered after two negative PCRs, clearance, or resolved symptoms. The assay was immunoSEQ multiplex PCR, and TCRdb's table has in-frame clones only and misses some. The sample consists of about 160,000 clones, approximately 79% of them appearing once. The sample originates from a study of blood T cell repertoires in COVID-19. Study-wide background: PBMCs, B-cell-depleted T cells, or T cells were the source of the cDNA or gDNA that made up the material.

The CDR3 is 16 amino acids. Deletions cut 3 bases from V and 5 bases from J, with 16 bases between. From germline, CDR1 is LGHDT and CDR2 YNNKEL (reference sequence). The chain is built from TRBV3-1 (or the pseudogene TRBV3-2) and TRBJ2-2; perhaps TRBD2 as D (7 bases). The source of this sequence is a man aged 45-60 years who had recovered from COVID-19. The sample taken for sequencing was PBMCs or T cells enriched from blood (not recorded which). The CDR3 loop is CASSHRWGGHTGELFF. For the CDR3, the DNA is TGTGCCAGCAGCCACAGGTGGGGGGGCCATACCGGGGAGCTGTTTTTT.